Sequencing of this TCR beta chain was carried out in a study of CD8 T cells in ankylosing spondylitis. Findings and caveats of the study: The study looked at matched synovial fluid samples from ankylosing spondylitis patients. Disease-linked clones were reported to be significantly enriched there. Clones that were linked to disease were CD8+ and were relatively rare in peripheral blood. Some motif variants were previously reported in reactive arthritis synovial fluid and blood. There was a TCR beta motif, made of eight highly homologous variants, that appeared characteristic of ankylosing spondylitis blood.

A single record per CDR3 protein comes from TCRdb applying MiXCR to the 5' RACE reads. The sample lists some 840,000 distinct CDR3 sequences, approximately 10% occurring once. Concerning this clonotype: Its antigen is undetermined.

CDR1 is ENHRY, CDR2 SYGVKD, per germline. The V end was cut by 6 bases, the J end by 4 bases, with 12 bases between. The CDR3 is 14 residues long. The clonotype was recovered from a male donor with ankylosing spondylitis. This chain joins TRBV10-3 and TRBJ1-4, with unresolved D. The specimen sequenced was blood, either unsorted or a sorted T cell fraction (not recorded which). CDR3 residues: CAIRATDNNEKLFF. In nucleotides, the CDR3 is TGTGCCATCAGGGCGACGGATAATAATGAAAAACTGTTTTTT.